These T cell receptor beta chains were read from a single sample in a study of blood T cell repertoires in COVID-19. Data came from immunoSEQ multiplex PCR; TCRdb stores just in-frame clones and leaves some out. Here the sample spans 130,000 or so clones, approximately 80% being singletons. The sequencing sample was made of peripheral blood. The receptor set was obtained from a human donor in a cohort sampled during active COVID-19. The CDR3 runs from the conserved cysteine through the conserved F or W. D genes are given only for firm matches. Clone size is not always given. Where it is, it says once, few, many or a class for expanded clones.

clone_size	v_call	j_call	d_call	cdr3_aa	cdr3_nt
.	TRBV19	TRBJ2-4	.	CASSPSSRGTAKNIQYF	TGTGCCAGTAGTCCTAGTTCCAGGGGTACGGCCAAAAACATTCAGTACTTC
.	TRBV7-2	TRBJ2-5	.	CASSSRAQQGETQYF	TGTGCCAGCAGCTCTCGGGCACAGCAGGGGGAGACCCAGTACTTC
many	TRBV2	TRBJ1-2	.	CASRIFQTVDYGYTF	TGTGCCAGCAGGATTTTTCAGACTGTCGACTATGGCTACACCTTC
once	TRBV19	TRBJ1-2	TRBD1	CATRQGLRANYGYTF	TGTGCCACTAGACAGGGGTTGCGAGCTAACTATGGCTACACCTTC
.	TRBV11-2	TRBJ1-1	.	CASSLDSVGASEAFF	TGTGCCAGCAGCTTAGATTCGGTAGGGGCCAGTGAAGCTTTCTTT
.	TRBV7-8	TRBJ1-3	.	CASSLRQSSSGNTIYF	TGTGCCAGCAGCTTGCGGCAGAGCTCCTCTGGAAACACCATATATTTT
.	TRBV7-6	TRBJ1-2	TRBD1	CASSPDPAGGYGYTF	TGTGCCAGCAGCCCCGACCCCGCAGGGGGATACGGCTACACCTTC
.	TRBV10-3	TRBJ2-5	.	CAISLGGETQYF	TGTGCCATCAGCCTCGGTGGAGAGACCCAGTACTTC
.	TRBV10-3	TRBJ2-1	.	CAISDAGLNNEQFF	TGTGCCATCAGTGACGCAGGCCTAAACAATGAGCAGTTCTTC
.	TRBV28	TRBJ1-5	.	CASSLNPGNQPQHF	TGTGCCAGCAGTTTAAACCCGGGGAATCAGCCCCAGCATTTT
once	TRBV10-3	TRBJ2-7	.	CAISDRGNEQYF	TGTGCCATCAGTGACAGGGGTAACGAGCAGTACTTC
.	TRBV5-5	TRBJ1-5	.	CASSLGQLSNQPQHF	TGTGCCAGCAGCTTGGGACAGCTGAGCAATCAGCCCCAGCATTTT
.	TRBV9	TRBJ2-5	.	CASSVGGGGRAETQYF	TGTGCCAGCAGCGTCGGTGGTGGAGGGCGAGCAGAGACCCAGTACTTC
once	TRBV4-2	TRBJ1-2	.	CASSSTENYGYTF	TGTGCCAGCAGCTCCACAGAGAACTATGGCTACACCTTC
.	TRBV3-1/TRBV3-2	TRBJ2-3	TRBD2	CASSQGSLAGRGDTQYF	TGTGCCAGCAGCCAAGGGTCACTAGCGGGTAGGGGGGATACGCAGTATTTT
.	TRBV7-9	TRBJ1-4	.	CASSDLGEKLFF	TGTGCCAGCAGCGACCTCGGGGAAAAACTGTTTTTT
.	TRBV6-4	TRBJ2-7	TRBD1	CASSGETGSEQYF	TGTGCCAGCAGTGGAGAGACAGGGTCCGAGCAGTACTTC
.	TRBV6-2/TRBV6-3	TRBJ1-5	.	CASSYSKGDSNQPQHF	TGTGCCAGCAGTTACTCGAAGGGGGATAGCAATCAGCCCCAGCATTTT
.	TRBV6-5	TRBJ2-5	TRBD1	CASRATGGETQYF	TGTGCCAGCAGAGCAACAGGGGGGGAGACCCAGTACTTC
.	TRBV7-8	TRBJ1-6	TRBD1	CASSPRTGVKSPLHF	TGTGCCAGCAGCCCCCGGACAGGGGTGAAGTCACCCCTCCACTTT
few	TRBV7-6	TRBJ2-5	.	CASSYVGETQYF	TGTGCCAGCAGCTACGTCGGGGAGACCCAGTACTTC
.	TRBV13	TRBJ2-5	.	CASSFQGSETQYF	TGTGCCAGCAGCTTCCAGGGATCGGAGACCCAGTACTTC
.	TRBV3-1/TRBV3-2	TRBJ2-2	.	CASSQVTKNTGELFF	TGTGCCAGCAGCCAAGTTACTAAGAACACCGGGGAGCTGTTTTTT
.	TRBV3-1/TRBV3-2	TRBJ2-5	TRBD2	CASSEPIPHIAGRETQYF	TGTGCCAGCAGCGAACCTATCCCCCATATAGCGGGAAGGGAGACCCAGTACTTC
.	TRBV30	TRBJ2-7	TRBD2	CAWSVRRGLAGGGSYEQYF	TGTGCCTGGAGTGTACGGAGGGGGCTAGCGGGAGGAGGGTCCTACGAGCAGTACTTC
.	TRBV5-6	TRBJ1-2	.	CASSFSGSYYGYTF	TGTGCCAGCAGCTTCTCAGGGTCGTACTATGGCTACACCTTC